These 14 T cell receptor beta chains share one sample of origin, sequenced in a study of response to subunit inactivated influenza vaccine. Each CDR3 protein is one row after TCRdb ran MiXCR on the RT-PCR reads. The table has 560,000 or so distinct CDR3 sequences, 7.6% seen once. The sample in question was PBMCs from blood, obtained roughly 24 months after vaccination. These receptors were collected from a man aged 45 to 70 who received an inactivated influenza vaccine.

V is TRBV29-1 and J is TRBJ2-7; no clear D gene. From germline, CDR1 is SQVTM and CDR2 ANQGSEA. The CDR3 sequence is 14 residues long. Trimming took 6 bases from V and 3 from J, leaving 18 bases between them. The CDR3 region has the DNA TGCAGCGTCACGAACCCCGCAGAGAGCTACGAGCAGTACTTC. Its translation is CSVTNPAESYEQYF.

This clonotype was counted between two and nine times. The chain couples TRBV7-2 to TRBJ2-3; possible D gene TRBD2, 5 bases. The V end was cut by 3 bases, the J end by 2 bases, with 9 bases between. Germline V gene lookup returns CDR1 SGHTA and CDR2 FQGNSA. This CDR3 is built from 14 residues. Here the CDR3 DNA reads TGTGCCAGCAGCTTCAGGACTTCCACAGATACGCAGTATTTT. Residues: CASSFRTSTDTQYF.

This clonotype was counted only a few times. This chain joins TRBV20-1 and TRBJ2-7, with 10 bases matching TRBD2. The germline CDR1 and CDR2 sequences are DFQATT and SNEGSKA (reference sequence). This CDR3 contains 15 residues. V shed 0 bases, J shed 1 base, and the junction held 3 bases outside the gene matches. The CDR3 is CSARDLAGASYEQYF. The CDR3 DNA reads TGCAGTGCTAGAGACCTAGCGGGGGCTTCCTACGAGCAGTACTTC.

Note on this clonotype: Being one base from a much bigger clone, this may be a read error. V usage is TRBV3-1 and J usage is TRBJ2-5, with D possibly TRBD2 on 7 matching bases. The V end was cut by 3 bases, the J end by 6 bases, with 11 bases between. Germline V gene lookup returns CDR1 LGHDT and CDR2 YNNKEL (reference sequence). There are 13 residues in the CDR3. CDR3 DNA sequence: TGTGCCAGCAGCCACGGGGGGCGAAAGACCCAGTACTTC. Translated, it gives CASSHGGRKTQYF.

Here the CDR3 reads CASSMPGGDEQFF. The CDR3 DNA is TGTGCCAGCAGCATGCCAGGGGGCGATGAGCAGTTCTTC. The chain links TRBV11-2 to TRBJ2-1; 8 bases map to TRBD1. The germline V gene has CDR1 SGHAT and CDR2 FQNNGV. CDR3 size: 13 residues. The junction had 5 bases not matched to a gene; V was cut back by 5 bases and J by 8 bases.

The chain couples TRBV30 to TRBJ2-2, with TRBD1 matching over 9 bases. Germline V gene sequence: CDR1 GTSNPN, CDR2 SVGIG (reference sequence). This CDR3 has 13 residues. J lost 2 bases, V lost 8 bases, and 3 bases had no gene match. The CDR3 sequence: CAQDRGNTGELFF. CDR3 coding DNA: TGTGCCCAGGACAGGGGAAACACCGGGGAGCTGTTTTTT.

This clonotype was detected many times. The chain recombines TRBV12-3 or TRBV12-4 with TRBJ2-1, with 9 positions matching TRBD2. V shed 3 bases and J 9 bases; nucleotides not matched to a gene: 12. CDR3 length: 16 residues. The CDR3: CASSLGTAGLALEQFF. As DNA, the CDR3 is TGTGCCAGCAGTTTGGGGACGGCCGGACTAGCGCTTGAGCAGTTCTTC.

This clonotype was detected many times. The V and J genes are TRBV12-3 or TRBV12-4 and TRBJ1-2; 10 bases align to TRBD1. The CDR3 totals 13 residues. V was clipped by 4 bases and J by 7 bases; unmatched bases: 3. The CDR3 region is CASSSTGGSGYTF. The CDR3 nucleotides read TGTGCCAGCAGTTCGACAGGGGGCAGTGGCTACACCTTC.

The V call is TRBV4-2, the J call TRBJ2-2, with 8 bases fitting TRBD1. The V gene's germline CDR1 is LGHNA and CDR2 YNFKEQ. The CDR3 spans 16 residues. Losses at the gene ends were 2 bases for V and 4 bases for J; bases not matched to a gene: 6. This CDR3 is CASSQLRQGTTGELFF. CDR3 in DNA: TGTGCCAGCAGCCAACTTCGACAGGGGACCACCGGGGAGCTGTTTTTT.

The sample holds a few counts of this clonotype. The V call is TRBV12-3 or TRBV12-4, the J call TRBJ2-5; possibly TRBD1 for D (6 bases). Trimming pared 5 bases from V and 5 bases from J, leaving 15 bases between. The CDR3 has 14 amino acids. CDR3 bases: TGTGCCAGCAGTAGAGGCAGGGGATTCGAGACCCAGTACTTC. Residues: CASSRGRGFETQYF.

This chain links TRBV15 with TRBJ2-5; D unclear. Germline V CDR1 and CDR2: LNHNV, YYDKDF (reference sequence). V lost 0 bases and J lost 7, with 12 bases in between. The CDR3 extends over 14 amino acids. DNA for the CDR3: TGTGCCACCAGCAGAGATCTGGTAACGGGGACCCAGTACTTC. Translating it yields CATSRDLVTGTQYF.

Regarding this clonotype: This may be a read error, as it is one base from a much larger clone. This sequence joins TRBV3-1 and TRBJ2-6, with D possibly matching TRBD2 (5 bases). The CDR3 sequence is 16 residues long. CDR1 and CDR2 from the germline V gene are LGHDT and YNNKEL (reference sequence). CDR3 coding DNA: TGTGGCAGCAGCCACCAGGCGGGCTCTGGGGCCAACGTCCTGACTTTC. It specifies CGSSHQAGSGANVLTF. The full variable domain, in which reference TRBV3-1 and TRBJ2-6 provide the parts outside the CDR3, is DTAVSQTPKYLVTQMGNDKSIKCEQNLGHDTMYWYKQDSKKFLKIMFSYNNKELIINETVPNRFSPKSPDKAHLNLHINSLELGDSAVYFCGSSHQAGSGANVLTFGAGSRLTVL.

Only a few counts were recorded for this clonotype. This chain joins TRBV18 and TRBJ1-1; tentatively, D is TRBD1 (5 bases). From germline, CDR1 is KGHSH and CDR2 LQKENI. This CDR3 contains 18 residues. Deletions cut 2 bases from V and 2 bases from J, with 21 bases between. CDR3 sequence reads: CASSPFRSGRERNTEAFF. Here the CDR3 DNA reads TGTGCCAGCTCACCATTTAGATCGGGCAGGGAGAGAAACACTGAAGCTTTCTTT.

Only a few counts were recorded for this clonotype. The V gene is TRBV12-3 or TRBV12-4, the J gene TRBJ1-2; a possible D gene is TRBD1 (5 bases). V gave up 6 bases and J gave up 4 bases, with 12 bases separating them. The CDR3 runs 13 residues. In DNA, the CDR3 is TGTGCCAGCAGCCCGGGGGGGATCTATGGCTACACCTTC. This codes for CASSPGGIYGYTF.